What follows are 3 T cell receptor beta chains derived from one specimen sequenced in a study of cytomegalovirus exposure and HLA in healthy donors (dated by TCRdb to the late 2010s). The method was the immunoSEQ multiplex PCR assay. A mixture of 60 forward primers for TCR Vbeta segments and 13 reverse primers for TCR Jbeta segments was used in the multiplex PCR. TCRdb provides this immuneACCESS table in a form limited to in-frame rearrangements. Some clones are lacking; in checked studies, under half of them reflect an unresolved V gene, and why the rest are absent is not known. Within this sample are 160,000 or so clones, with 80% to 85% of them counted one time only. The ten largest clones add up to less than 2% of the sample. Sequencing used PBMCs. The receptor source for this set is a woman aged 18-29 years in good health and CMV-seronegative.

The V gene is TRBV7-9, the J gene TRBJ2-3; maybe TRBD1 (5 bases). The length of the CDR3 is 15 residues. CDR1 SEHNR and CDR2 FQNEAQ come from the germline V gene (reference sequence). V was cut by 3 bases and J by 1 base, with 11 bases left in between. The DNA for the CDR3 is TGTGCCAGCAGCTTCGGCAGGGAAGGCACAGATACGCAGTATTTT. This encodes CASSFGREGTDTQYF.

The chain couples TRBV7-8 to TRBJ1-4; TRBD1 aligns across 12 bases. Germline CDR1 reads SGHVS; CDR2 reads FQNEAQ. Trimming at V came to 6 bases and at J to 0 bases, leaving 5 bases not matched to a gene. CDR3 size: 17 residues. The CDR3 DNA sequence: TGTGCCAGCAGACCGGGACAGGGGGCTTCAACTAATGAAAAACTGTTTTTT. Its protein product is CASRPGQGASTNEKLFF.

The CDR3 coding sequence is TGCGCCAGCAGCCAACCCGGGACAGCCTTCTATGGCTACACCTTC. Translating gives CASSQPGTAFYGYTF. J is TRBJ1-2 and V is TRBV4-1; TRBD1 matches 7 bases. Germline trimming cut 2 bases from V and 4 bases from J; bases unmatched to any gene: 7. The CDR3 is 15 amino acids. Per the germline V gene, CDR1 is MGHRA and CDR2 is YSYEKL.